Described below is a single T cell receptor beta chain sequence and its context. These data are taken from a study of T cell responses to AZD1222 COVID-19 vaccine. Sequencing used immunoSEQ multiplex PCR; TCRdb keeps in-frame clones, though not all of them. In the table there are roughly 120,000 clones, around 90% of which are singletons. This CDR3 spans 13 amino acids. Germline CDR1 is SGHAT and CDR2 is FQNNGV. The germline V and J ends were trimmed by 7 bases and 2 bases, with 11 bases remaining between them. The sample was peripheral blood, taken 28 days after the second AZD1222 dose. The genes are TRBV11-2 and TRBJ1-2; unclear D gene. The clonotype originates from an adult who received the AZD1222 COVID-19 vaccine. This CDR3 is CASTKYENYGYTF. The CDR3 DNA reads as TGTGCCAGCACCAAGTATGAGAACTATGGCTACACCTTC.